This T cell receptor (beta chain) was sequenced in a study of radiation and T cells in renal cell carcinoma. At the level of the study: Nephrectomy followed 15 Gy stereotactic body radiation by 4 weeks.

The study, taken as a whole, reports: Pretreatment tumor biopsies were lacking, so baseline clonotypes are unknown.

As to time point: blood 2 weeks post-SBRT. Treatment given: 15 Gy SBRT to primary tumor, nephrectomy 4 weeks later. Germline assignment: CDR1 SGHRS and CDR2 YFSETQ. The length of the CDR3 is 15 residues. The germline V and J ends were trimmed by 1 base and 0 bases, with 10 bases remaining between them. As concerns this clone: Its antigen is unknown.

TCRdb's table, derived via immunoSEQ multiplex PCR, lists solely in-frame clones and lacks some. The repertoire has some 150,000 clones, approximately 86% of them found once; the top ten carry roughly 13%. The chain joins TRBV5-1 to TRBJ1-1; possibly TRBD1 for D (5 bases). The sample was blood, taken from a patient whose treatment included radiotherapy and nephrectomy. The sequence was collected from a woman aged 45-60 years with renal cell carcinoma. CDR3 protein: CASSLWGDLNTEAFF. Written as DNA, the CDR3 is TGCGCCAGCAGCTTGTGGGGGGATTTGAACACTGAAGCTTTCTTT. The variable domain in full, completed from reference TRBV5-1 and TRBJ1-1, reads KAGVTQTPRYLIKTRGQQVTLSCSPISGHRSVSWYQQTPGQGLQFLFEYFSETQRNKGNFPGRFSGRQFSNSRSEMNVSTLELGDSALYLCASSLWGDLNTEAFFGQGTRLTVV.